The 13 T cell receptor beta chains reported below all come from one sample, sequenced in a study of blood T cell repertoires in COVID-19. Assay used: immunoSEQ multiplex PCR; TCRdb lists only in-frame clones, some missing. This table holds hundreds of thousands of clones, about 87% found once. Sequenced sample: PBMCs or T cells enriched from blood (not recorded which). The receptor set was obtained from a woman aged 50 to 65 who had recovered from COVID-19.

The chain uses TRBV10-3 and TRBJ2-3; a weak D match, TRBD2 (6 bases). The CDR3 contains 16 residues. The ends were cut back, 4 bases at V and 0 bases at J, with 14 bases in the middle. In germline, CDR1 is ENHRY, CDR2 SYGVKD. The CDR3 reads CAISGVLALSTDTQYF. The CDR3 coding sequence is TGTGCCATCAGTGGGGTACTAGCCCTTAGCACAGATACGCAGTATTTT.

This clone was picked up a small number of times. CDR3 loop: CASSQVSTGGYTF. The CDR3 DNA follows: TGTGCCAGCAGCCAAGTGAGTACCGGTGGCTACACCTTC. J is TRBJ1-2 and V is TRBV3-1 (or the pseudogene TRBV3-2); D is undetermined. The germline V and J ends were trimmed by 1 base and 7 bases, with 10 bases remaining between them. The length of the CDR3 is 13 residues. Per the germline V gene, CDR1 is LGHDT and CDR2 is YNNKEL (reference sequence).

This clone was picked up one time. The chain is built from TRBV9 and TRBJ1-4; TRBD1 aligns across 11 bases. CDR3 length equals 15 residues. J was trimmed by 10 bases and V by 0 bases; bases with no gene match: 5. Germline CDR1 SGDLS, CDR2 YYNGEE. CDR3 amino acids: CASSVEGQGGSKLFF. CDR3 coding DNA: TGTGCCAGCAGCGTAGAGGGACAGGGGGGCTCAAAACTGTTTTTT.

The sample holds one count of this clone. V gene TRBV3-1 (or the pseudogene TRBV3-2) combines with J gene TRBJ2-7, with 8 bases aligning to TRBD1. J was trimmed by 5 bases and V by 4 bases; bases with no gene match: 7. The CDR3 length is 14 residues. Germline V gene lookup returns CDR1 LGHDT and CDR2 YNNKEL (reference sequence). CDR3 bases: TGTGCCAGCAGCCCGGACAGGGTAGCTAACGAGCAGTACTTC. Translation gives CASSPDRVANEQYF.

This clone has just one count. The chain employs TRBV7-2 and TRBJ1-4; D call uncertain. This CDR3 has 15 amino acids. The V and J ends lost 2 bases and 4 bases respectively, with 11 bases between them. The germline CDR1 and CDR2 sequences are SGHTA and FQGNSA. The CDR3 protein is CASSLTALSNEKLFF. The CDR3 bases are TGTGCCAGCAGCTTAACAGCCCTGAGTAATGAAAAACTGTTTTTT.

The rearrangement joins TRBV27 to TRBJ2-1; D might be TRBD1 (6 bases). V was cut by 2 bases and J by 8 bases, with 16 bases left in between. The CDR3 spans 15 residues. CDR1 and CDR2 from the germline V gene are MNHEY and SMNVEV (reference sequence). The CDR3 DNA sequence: TGTGCCAGCAGTTTACGACAGGTTTATCACGATGAGCAGTTCTTC. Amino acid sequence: CASSLRQVYHDEQFF.

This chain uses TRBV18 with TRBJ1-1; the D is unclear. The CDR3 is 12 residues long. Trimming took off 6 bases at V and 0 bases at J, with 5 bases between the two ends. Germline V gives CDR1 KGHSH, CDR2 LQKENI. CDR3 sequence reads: CASSLVNTEAFF. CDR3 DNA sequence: TGTGCCAGCTCCCTTGTGAACACTGAAGCTTTCTTT.

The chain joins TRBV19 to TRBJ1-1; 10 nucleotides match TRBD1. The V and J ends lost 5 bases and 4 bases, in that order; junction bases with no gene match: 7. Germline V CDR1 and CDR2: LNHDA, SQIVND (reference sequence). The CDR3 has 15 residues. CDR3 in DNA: TGTGCCAGTAGTGGGGGGACAGGGGTGGTCACTGAAGCTTTCTTT. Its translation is CASSGGTGVVTEAFF.

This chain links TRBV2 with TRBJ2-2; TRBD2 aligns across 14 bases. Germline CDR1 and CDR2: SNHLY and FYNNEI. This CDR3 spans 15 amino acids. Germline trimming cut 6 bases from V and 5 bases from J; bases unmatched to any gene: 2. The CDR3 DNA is TGTGCCAGCAGGGGACTAGCGGGAGTAACCGGGGAGCTGTTTTTT. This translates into CASRGLAGVTGELFF.

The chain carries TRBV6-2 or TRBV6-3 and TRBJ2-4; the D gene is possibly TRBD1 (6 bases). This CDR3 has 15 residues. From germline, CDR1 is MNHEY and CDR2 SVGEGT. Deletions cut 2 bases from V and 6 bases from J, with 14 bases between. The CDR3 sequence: CASSYSGGAGNIQYF. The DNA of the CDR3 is TGTGCCAGCAGTTACAGTGGGGGCGCCGGAAACATTCAGTACTTC.

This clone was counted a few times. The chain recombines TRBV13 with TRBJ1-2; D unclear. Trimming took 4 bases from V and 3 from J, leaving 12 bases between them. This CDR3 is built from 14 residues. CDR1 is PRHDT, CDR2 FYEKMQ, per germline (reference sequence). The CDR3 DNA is TGTGCCAGCAGCTCCCACGGGGTTCACTATGGCTACACCTTC. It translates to CASSSHGVHYGYTF.

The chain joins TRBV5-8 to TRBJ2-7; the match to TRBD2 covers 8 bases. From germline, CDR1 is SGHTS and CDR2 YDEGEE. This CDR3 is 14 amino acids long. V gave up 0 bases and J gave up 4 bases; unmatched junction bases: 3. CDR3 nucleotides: TGTGCCAGCAGCTTGGCGACTAGCGAGTACGAGCAGTACTTC. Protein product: CASSLATSEYEQYF.

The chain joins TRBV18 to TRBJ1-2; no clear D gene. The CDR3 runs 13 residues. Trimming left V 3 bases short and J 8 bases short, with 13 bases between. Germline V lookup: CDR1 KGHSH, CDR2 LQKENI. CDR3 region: CASSPAGPYGYTF. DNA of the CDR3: TGTGCCAGCTCACCGGCGGGCCCCTACGGCTACACCTTC.